This T cell receptor beta chain was profiled in a study of response to subunit inactivated influenza vaccine. In TCRdb, the RT-PCR reads were re-called with MiXCR into one record per CDR3 protein. The sample has 530,000 or so distinct CDR3 sequences, 13% to 15% seen once. This clonotype was found a few times. Antigen: not known. Deletions cut 4 bases from V and 1 base from J, with 12 bases between. Germline V gene lookup returns CDR1 SGHRS and CDR2 YFSETQ. The CDR3 covers 15 residues. Study results and limitations: There was a suggestion from the authors that each seasonal influenza vaccination recruits few new T cells.

This clonotype originated in a middle-aged man who received an inactivated influenza vaccine. Specimen: PBMCs from blood, collected 11 to 12 days after vaccination. The chain has TRBV5-1 and TRBJ2-1; tentatively, D is TRBD2 (6 bases). The CDR3 reads CASSAGLESYNEQFF. Here the CDR3 DNA reads TGCGCCAGCAGCGCGGGACTCGAATCCTACAATGAGCAGTTCTTC.